This T cell receptor (beta chain) emerged from a study of blood T cells in healthy people across ages. With a J-beta primer mix and a sample-barcoded 5' primer, a second PCR ran about 7 to 11 cycles. TCRdb ran MiXCR on the 5' RACE reads and lists one entry per CDR3 protein. The data contain 550,000 to 600,000 distinct CDR3 sequences, 27% of them singletons. Germline loops: CDR1 MNHEY, CDR2 SVGEGT. V gave up 2 bases and J gave up 6 bases, with 5 bases separating them. The CDR3 totals 13 residues. The sequenced sample consisted of blood. The clonotype originates from a woman between 65 and 79 years old in good health. This sequence joins TRBV6-2 or TRBV6-3 and TRBJ1-6; the D gene is possibly TRBD1 (5 bases). Here the CDR3 DNA reads TGTGCCAGCAGTTACGGGGCTAATTCACCCCTCCACTTT. Its protein is CASSYGANSPLHF.